This T cell receptor (beta chain) was recorded in a study of immune characterization of retroperitoneal liposarcoma. The germline V gene encodes CDR1 MGHDK and CDR2 SYGVNS. This CDR3 spans 11 amino acids. Trimming pared 10 bases from V and 7 bases from J, leaving 11 bases between. One entry per CDR3 protein, called by TCRdb with MiXCR from the PCR reads. The table has 9,500 to 14,000 distinct CDR3 sequences, roughly 22% seen once. The chain carries TRBV25-1 and TRBJ1-3; a possible D gene is TRBD1 (5 bases). The TCR comes from a female donor with retroperitoneal liposarcoma. Sequenced: blood. In nucleotides, the CDR3 is TGTGCCACTCTGCGGGGGAACACCATATATTTT. Translated: CATLRGNTIYF.